The 6 T cell receptor beta chains below all came from one sample that was sequenced in a study of monozygotic twins with inflammatory bowel disease (dated by TCRdb to about 2019). Library method: 5' RACE. TCRdb records Illumina HiSeq 2500 as the sequencer. After TCRdb reprocessed the reads, each CDR3 protein sequence was kept as one row, without DNA. The table for this sample records 110,000 to 150,000 distinct CDR3 sequences. 0.95% to 1.5% of the sample is in the top ten clones. Sequencing input: blood. The receptors derive from a human donor with ulcerative colitis or Crohn's disease, or a healthy co-twin of an affected twin (not recorded which).

This chain links TRBV20-1 with TRBJ2-5; lacking DNA, the TRBD2 call made by TCRdb goes unchecked. This CDR3 has 15 residues. Germline V gene sequence: CDR1 DFQATT, CDR2 SNEGSKA (reference sequence). The CDR3 sequence: CSASLAGVTQETQYF.

This sequence joins TRBV6-1 and TRBJ2-3; the D gene TCRdb calls, TRBD2, cannot be checked with no DNA. The CDR3 has 15 amino acids. Germline-derived CDR1 and CDR2 are MNHNS and SASEGT. CDR3 amino acids: CASTTTSGRLDTPYF.

The V gene is TRBV30, the J gene TRBJ1-3; TCRdb designates TRBD1, a call that cannot be tested without DNA. Germline assignment: CDR1 GTSNPN and CDR2 SVGIG (reference sequence). The CDR3 extends over 14 amino acids. CDR3 residues: CAWRRQGYGNTIYF.

This chain links TRBV28 with TRBJ1-5. This CDR3 contains 11 residues. CDR1 MDHEN and CDR2 SYDVKM come from the germline V gene. CDR3 sequence reads: CASSIEQPQYF.

The chain couples TRBV12-3 or TRBV12-4 to TRBJ1-1. The CDR3 loop spans 13 amino acids. The CDR3 sequence: CASSRVLNTEAFF.

The rearrangement joins TRBV7-3 to TRBJ1-6; the TCRdb call, TRBD1, lacks DNA for checking. The CDR3 runs to 16 residues. Germline assignment: CDR1 SGHTA and CDR2 FQGTGA. The CDR3 sequence: CASSPQGARGNSPLHF.